The 29 T cell receptor beta chains presented below share a single source sample, sequenced in a study of CD8+ T cells in alopecia areata. Following extraction, RNA underwent reverse transcription to cDNA, which served as the sequencing template. Clones were read by immunoSEQ multiplex PCR, and TCRdb kept only the in-frame ones, dropping some. In the table there are approximately 100,000 clones, about 40% of which are singletons. The sample taken for sequencing was CD4+ T cells sorted from blood. The receptors here all came from a human donor with alopecia areata.

This clone was counted a few times. The rearrangement links TRBV30 to TRBJ2-1; weak D call: TRBD2 (5 bases). This CDR3 has 14 residues. Looked up from germline, CDR1 is GTSNPN and CDR2 is SVGIG (reference sequence). Trimming stripped 3 bases from V and 9 bases from J, with 18 bases between. The DNA of the CDR3 is TGTGCCTGGAGAGGGCCCCTACTAGTTGGTGAGCAGTTCTTC. This translates into CAWRGPLLVGEQFF. Together with reference TRBV30 and TRBJ2-1, the CDR3 gives the full variable domain: SQTIHQWPATLVQPVGSPLSLECTVEGTSNPNLYWYRQAAGRGLQLLFYSVGIGQISSEVPQNLSASRPQDRQFILSSKKLLLSDSGFYLCAWRGPLLVGEQFFGPGTRLTVL.

This clone was observed a handful of times. The rearrangement links TRBV30 to TRBJ2-3; no reliable D call. Germline values: CDR1 GTSNPN, CDR2 SVGIG (reference sequence). The germline V and J ends were trimmed by 4 bases and 6 bases, with 8 bases remaining between them. This CDR3 comprises 11 residues. CDR3 residues: CAWMGPDTQYF. DNA of the CDR3: TGTGCCTGGATGGGCCCGGATACGCAGTATTTT.

This clone turned up a few times. The gene calls are TRBV29-1 and TRBJ2-7; no definite D call. V dropped 4 bases and J dropped 3 bases, with 7 bases sitting between them. The CDR3 length is 11 residues. Germline CDR1 reads SQVTM; CDR2 reads ANQGSEA. The CDR3 loop reads CSVGQLYEQYF. The CDR3 DNA follows: TGCAGCGTTGGGCAGCTCTACGAGCAGTACTTC.

This clone was detected only a few times. This chain links TRBV29-1 with TRBJ2-7; D unclear. Germline V lookup: CDR1 SQVTM, CDR2 ANQGSEA. The CDR3 runs to 13 residues. Trimming left V 2 bases short and J 3 bases short, with 11 bases between. The CDR3 reads CSVERSQNYEQYF. CDR3 DNA sequence: TGCAGCGTTGAACGGAGTCAGAACTACGAGCAGTACTTC.

The chain uses TRBV30 and TRBJ1-6, with TRBD1 matching 8 bases. After removal of 5 bases from V and 9 bases from J, the junction contained 6 bases not matched to a gene. Germline values: CDR1 GTSNPN, CDR2 SVGIG (reference sequence). The CDR3 extends over 13 amino acids. CDR3 sequence reads: CAWLDRGGSPLHF. The CDR3 DNA reads TGTGCCTGGTTAGACAGGGGTGGTTCACCCCTCCACTTT.

This chain uses TRBV28 with TRBJ2-5, with D maybe TRBD1 (5 bases). The germline V gene has CDR1 MDHEN and CDR2 SYDVKM. The CDR3 runs 14 residues. V lost 5 bases and J 9 bases, leaving 19 bases between the germline ends. The CDR3 loop reads CASSLEGHGRAQYF. Written as DNA, the CDR3 is TGTGCCAGCAGTCTAGAAGGACACGGAAGGGCCCAGTACTTC.

The J gene is TRBJ1-1, the V gene TRBV29-1, with TRBD1 matching over 8 bases. The CDR3 loop spans 12 amino acids. Germline values: CDR1 SQVTM, CDR2 ANQGSEA. The V gene end was trimmed by 8 bases and the J gene end by 4 bases; junction bases not matched to a gene: 6. CDR3 DNA: TGCAGCACCCGAACAGGGGGCACTGAAGCTTTCTTT. The encoded protein is CSTRTGGTEAFF.

CDR3 loop: CAWSVARNTEAFF. CDR3 bases: TGTGCCTGGAGTGTAGCAAGGAACACTGAAGCTTTCTTT. V is TRBV30 and J is TRBJ1-1; D is undetermined. The germline V gene has CDR1 GTSNPN and CDR2 SVGIG (reference sequence). The CDR3 spans 13 residues. Trimming pared 0 bases from V and 1 base from J, leaving 6 bases between.

This chain links TRBV4-1 with TRBJ2-7; a weak D match, TRBD1 (6 bases). This CDR3 region has 14 residues. Per the germline V gene, CDR1 is MGHRA and CDR2 is YSYEKL. V gave up 4 bases and J gave up 3 bases, with 13 bases separating them. The chain's CDR3 is CASSLLGQNYEQYF. In DNA form, the CDR3 reads TGCGCCAGCAGCCTCTTAGGACAGAACTACGAGCAGTACTTC.

This clone was counted between two and nine times. The genes are TRBV27 and TRBJ2-7; D not certain. The CDR3 has 14 residues. Germline CDR1 reads MNHEY; CDR2 reads SMNVEV (reference sequence). The V gene lost 5 bases and the J gene lost 3 bases, with 14 bases spanning the gap. The CDR3 sequence is CASSVPGQNYEQYF. Written as DNA, the CDR3 is TGTGCCAGCAGTGTACCGGGCCAGAACTACGAGCAGTACTTC.

In its sample, this clone was seen a few times. The genes are TRBV29-1 and TRBJ1-1; D uncertain. V gave up 4 bases and J gave up 5 bases, with 11 bases separating them. Germline V gives CDR1 SQVTM, CDR2 ANQGSEA. CDR3 length: 12 residues. CDR3 in amino acids: CSVVGGITEAFF. As DNA, the CDR3 is TGCAGCGTTGTAGGAGGGATAACTGAAGCTTTCTTT.

The gene calls are TRBV5-6 and TRBJ2-3; 10 nucleotides agree with TRBD2. Trimming cost V 6 bases and J 4 bases; bases outside gene matches: 11. The CDR3 sequence is 16 residues long. Per germline, CDR1 SGHDT and CDR2 YYEEEE. CDR3 region: CASTTLASGSADTQYF. Written as DNA, the CDR3 is TGTGCCAGCACCACGCTGGCTAGCGGGAGCGCAGATACGCAGTATTTT. The entire variable domain, with the rest obtained from reference TRBV5-6 and TRBJ2-3, is as follows: DAGVTQSPTHLIKTRGQQVTLRCSPKSGHDTVSWYQQALGQGPQFIFQYYEEEERQRGNFPDRFSGHQFPNYSSELNVNALLLGDSALYLCASTTLASGSADTQYFGPGTRLTVL.

In this sample, this clone turned up a few times. The V and J genes are TRBV6-6 and TRBJ2-1; TRBD2 agrees at 11 bases. CDR3 length: 14 residues. CDR1 and CDR2 (germline): MNHNY, SVGAGI (reference sequence). The junction had 7 bases not matched to a gene; V was cut back by 8 bases and J by 7 bases. In DNA form, the CDR3 reads TGTGCCAGCCGAACTAGCGGGAGTGGGAATGAGCAGTTCTTC. Translating gives CASRTSGSGNEQFF.

This clone was detected only a few times. The V gene is TRBV29-1, the J gene TRBJ1-2; D gene unclear. The CDR3 sequence is 12 residues long. The ends were cut back, 7 bases at V and 8 bases at J, with 17 bases in the middle. From germline, CDR1 is SQVTM and CDR2 ANQGSEA. CDR3 bases: TGCAGCGATTTTTGGTCGGGAATAGGCTACACCTTC. Residues: CSDFWSGIGYTF.

The chain carries TRBV30 and TRBJ1-4; D unclear. CDR3 size: 13 residues. The V and J ends lost 0 bases and 5 bases respectively, with 7 bases between them. Per the germline V gene, CDR1 is GTSNPN and CDR2 is SVGIG (reference sequence). The CDR3 nucleotides read TGTGCCTGGAGTGTAGGCTTGAATGAAAAACTGTTTTTT. Amino acid sequence: CAWSVGLNEKLFF.

In its sample, this clone was seen once. The V and J genes are TRBV30 and TRBJ2-1; D uncertain. Germline values: CDR1 GTSNPN, CDR2 SVGIG (reference sequence). This CDR3 has 15 amino acids. V lost 0 bases and J 0 bases, leaving 9 bases between the germline ends. The CDR3 region is CAWSVLTSSYNEQFF. CDR3 coding DNA: TGTGCCTGGAGTGTCCTTACCAGCTCCTACAATGAGCAGTTCTTC.

The chain employs TRBV29-1 and TRBJ1-5; no firm D call. V was shortened by 6 bases and J by 6 bases, with 15 bases between the two germline ends. The CDR3 length is 13 residues. CDR1 is SQVTM, CDR2 ANQGSEA, per germline. CDR3 sequence: CSVGEGSGQPQHF. The CDR3, as DNA: TGCAGCGTAGGTGAGGGTTCAGGTCAGCCCCAGCATTTT.

V and J are TRBV30 and TRBJ2-7, with TRBD1 identical over 11 bases. V lost 8 bases, J lost 3 bases, and 6 bases stayed unmatched. Germline CDR1 GTSNPN, CDR2 SVGIG (reference sequence). The CDR3 sequence is 13 residues long. CDR3 sequence (DNA): TGTGCCGGGTCCGGGACAGGGGGCTACGAGCAGTACTTC. Protein product: CAGSGTGGYEQYF. Complete variable domain (other parts from reference TRBV30 and TRBJ2-7): SQTIHQWPATLVQPVGSPLSLECTVEGTSNPNLYWYRQAAGRGLQLLFYSVGIGQISSEVPQNLSASRPQDRQFILSSKKLLLSDSGFYLCAGSGTGGYEQYFGPGTRLTVT.

The DNA for the CDR3 is TGCGCCAGCAGCCAAGATACGAGAACGGTTGGCTACGAGCAGTACTTC. This codes for CASSQDTRTVGYEQYF. The chain recombines TRBV4-1 with TRBJ2-7, with D uncertain. The CDR3 extends over 16 amino acids. Germline V CDR1 and CDR2: MGHRA, YSYEKL. Trimming took 0 bases from V and 3 from J, leaving 15 bases between them.

As to this clone: Other DNA sequences from this sample encode an identical CDR3 as well. The chain uses TRBV29-1 and TRBJ2-7; 10 bases line up with TRBD1. V dropped 4 bases and J dropped 7; count of bases not matched to a gene: 7. The CDR3 runs to 13 residues. The germline gives CDR1 SQVTM, CDR2 ANQGSEA. This chain's CDR3 is CSVGVTGGLEQYF. Written as DNA, the CDR3 is TGCAGCGTTGGGGTGACAGGGGGCCTAGAGCAGTACTTC.

V is TRBV6-5 and J is TRBJ2-3; no firm D call. The germline CDR1 and CDR2 sequences are MNHEY and SVGAGI. Between the trimmed V and J ends, which lost 5 bases and 1 base, there was a span of 10 bases. The CDR3 totals 14 residues. For the CDR3, the DNA is TGTGCCAGCAGTCCCGCCGACGGCACAGATACGCAGTATTTT. Translating gives CASSPADGTDTQYF.

This clone was found a few times. The CDR3 DNA reads as TGCGCCAGCAGCCCAAGGACAGGGGGAGAGACCCAGTACTTC. It yields the protein CASSPRTGGETQYF. The rearrangement joins TRBV5-1 to TRBJ2-5; 10 positions agree with TRBD1. Germline V gene data show CDR1 as SGHRS and CDR2 as YFSETQ. CDR3 length: 14 residues. Trimming cost V 4 bases and J 4 bases; bases outside gene matches: 4.

The chain uses TRBV29-1 and TRBJ2-2; either TRBD1 or TRBD2 may supply D (5 bases each). CDR1 and CDR2 (germline): SQVTM, ANQGSEA. There are 14 residues in the CDR3. The V end was cut by 6 bases, the J end by 4 bases, with 15 bases between. Here the CDR3 DNA reads TGCAGCGTGGGGGAGCCCGGTTCCACCGGGGAGCTGTTTTTT. It yields the protein CSVGEPGSTGELFF.

This clone was counted only a few times. This chain joins TRBV2 and TRBJ1-5, with 8 bases aligning to TRBD1. Germline assignment: CDR1 SNHLY and CDR2 FYNNEI. The trim removed 8 bases at V and 5 bases at J, leaving 2 bases unmatched. The length of the CDR3 is 12 residues. CDR3 sequence: CASGQGYQPQHF. CDR3 nucleotides: TGTGCCAGCGGACAGGGCTATCAGCCCCAGCATTTT.

In this sample, this clone turned up a few times. This chain links TRBV14 with TRBJ2-5; D gene unclear. This CDR3 is 14 amino acids long. The V and J ends lost 0 bases and 5 bases respectively, with 10 bases between them. The V gene's germline CDR1 is SGHDN and CDR2 FVKESK. DNA of the CDR3: TGTGCCAGCAGCCAAGATCGAGCACGGGAGACCCAGTACTTC. Translated: CASSQDRARETQYF.

On this clone: The identical CDR3 is also encoded by other nucleotide sequences in the sample. This chain joins TRBV27 and TRBJ2-1, with 7 positions matching TRBD1. The junction had 2 bases not matched to a gene; V was cut back by 5 bases and J by 4 bases. The CDR3 contains 13 residues. Germline V gene data show CDR1 as MNHEY and CDR2 as SMNVEV (reference sequence). The CDR3 region has the DNA TGTGCCAGCAGTATACAGGGGTACAATGAGCAGTTCTTC. This encodes CASSIQGYNEQFF.

This clone appeared a few times. The rearrangement uses TRBV29-1 and TRBJ2-2, with D unresolved. CDR1 is SQVTM, CDR2 ANQGSEA, per germline. The length of the CDR3 is 12 residues. Between the trimmed V and J ends, which lost 4 bases and 1 base, there was a span of 4 bases. CDR3 coding DNA: TGCAGCGTTGCTCTGAACACCGGGGAGCTGTTTTTT. This translates into CSVALNTGELFF.

The chain joins TRBV29-1 to TRBJ2-4, with D possibly matching TRBD2 (6 bases). The germline V gene has CDR1 SQVTM and CDR2 ANQGSEA. Trimming removed 5 bases at V and 3 bases at J, with 23 bases between. This CDR3 has 17 amino acids. The CDR3 sequence: CSVHRGKMGRGKNIQYF. The CDR3, as DNA: TGCAGCGTTCACCGGGGGAAGATGGGGAGAGGCAAAAACATTCAGTACTTC.

To note about this clone: The junction departs from the called germline gene at one end, perhaps through a read error. V and J are TRBV7-2 and TRBJ2-4; D perhaps matches TRBD2 (5 bases). Germline V gene data show CDR1 as SGHTA and CDR2 as FQGNSA. This CDR3 is built from 14 residues. For the CDR3, the DNA is TGTGCCAGCAGCCTAGCTAGGTCCTTAAACATTCAGTACTTC. Translated: CASSLARSLNIQYF.